This paragraph reports one T cell receptor beta chain. Its antigen is as yet unknown. This sample is drawn from a study of regulatory T cells in long-lasting Graves disease. Study as a whole: The study enrolled newly diagnosed Graves' patients on antithyroid drugs under 3 months.

This CDR3 region has 18 residues. Germline V gene lookup returns CDR1 SGHNT and CDR2 YYREEE (reference sequence). The V segment lost 1 base and the J segment 4 bases; nucleotides outside the gene matches: 8. HTBI primers from iRepertoire and Arm-PCR of CDR3 regions yielded the TCR beta libraries. MiXCR, run by TCRdb on the multiplex PCR reads, gives a single entry per CDR3 protein. This sample yields roughly 510,000 distinct CDR3 sequences, of which about 16% are seen a single time; 12% belongs to the top ten. The time point was: newly diagnosed GD, antithyroid drugs for less than 3 months. Construction of the TCR library relied on RNA isolated from PBMCs. Regarding the study as a whole: Persistent disease favored TRBV28, TRBJ1-2 and TRBJ2-5.

These same data were also listed under a study on T cells in Graves' hyperthyroidism and ophthalmopathy. That study adds: TCR CDR3 underwent first-round RT-PCR with the HTBI primer set.

The chain carries TRBV5-4 and TRBJ2-2; 12 positions agree with TRBD2. The clonotype comes from a man between 18 and 35 years old with Graves disease. The sample was peripheral blood mononuclear cells (PBMCs), taken at new diagnosis, from a patient treated with antithyroid drugs. The CDR3 spells CASSLLTSGSLGTGELFF. In DNA, the CDR3 is TGTGCCAGCAGCTTGCTGACTAGCGGGAGTCTTGGCACCGGGGAGCTGTTTTTT.